What follows are 5 T cell receptor beta chains derived from one specimen sequenced in a study of T-cell memory formation after mild COVID-19. TCRdb re-analysed the 5' RACE reads in MiXCR, keeping a single row per CDR3 protein. The table has 390,000 or so distinct CDR3 sequences, roughly 15% seen once. Sequenced: PBMCs or a T cell subset sorted from them (not recorded which). Receptors originate from a man aged 18 to 29 who had mild COVID-19 (a few samples of this study predate the infection). Cell type and time point are not known.

This clonotype was observed many times. The V and J genes are TRBV5-1 and TRBJ2-1, with D tentatively TRBD2 (5 bases). Germline-derived CDR1 and CDR2 are SGHRS and YFSETQ. CDR3 length: 15 residues. V was shortened by 4 bases and J by 8 bases, with 19 bases between the two germline ends. The CDR3 DNA is TGCGCCAGCAGCCCAAAACAGCCCCCGGGATATGAGCAGTTCTTC. Translated, it gives CASSPKQPPGYEQFF.

Ten or more counts support this clonotype. This chain joins TRBV20-1 and TRBJ2-3, with TRBD2 identical over 12 bases. The V gene end was trimmed by 5 bases and the J gene end by 4 bases; junction bases not matched to a gene: 4. Germline V gives CDR1 DFQATT, CDR2 SNEGSKA (reference sequence). This CDR3 contains 14 residues. CDR3 sequence: CSAPSGGASDTQYF. The CDR3 DNA is TGCAGTGCTCCTAGCGGGGGGGCCTCAGATACGCAGTATTTT.

This clonotype has only a few counts. The junction departs from germline at one end; a sequencing error may be responsible. V is TRBV7-6 and J is TRBJ2-2; unclear D gene. The CDR3 is 14 amino acids. CDR1 is SGHVS, CDR2 FNYEAQ, per germline. In nucleotides, the CDR3 is TGTGCCAGCAGCTTAGCAGGGAACTCCGGGGAGCTGTTTTTT. Translation: CASSLAGNSGELFF.

The table lists this clonotype with many counts. The CDR3 loop is CASSLVGGGTDTQYF. CDR3 in DNA: TGCGCCAGCAGCTTGGTTGGCGGGGGCACAGATACGCAGTATTTT. V and J are TRBV5-1 and TRBJ2-3; the D gene is possibly TRBD2 (6 bases). This CDR3 has 15 residues. Germline CDR1 is SGHRS and CDR2 is YFSETQ. With 0 bases removed from V and 1 base from J, the gap between germline ends came to 9 bases.

The genes are TRBV5-1 and TRBJ1-1; 7 nucleotides align to TRBD1. Germline trimming cut 4 bases from V and 5 bases from J; bases unmatched to any gene: 5. CDR3 length: 13 residues. Germline-derived CDR1 and CDR2 are SGHRS and YFSETQ. CDR3 protein: CASSGTELTEAFF. The CDR3 nucleotides read TGCGCCAGCAGCGGGACAGAGTTAACTGAAGCTTTCTTT.